These T cell receptor beta chains were read from a single sample in a study of T cells after posttransplantation cyclophosphamide. The data were produced by immunoSEQ multiplex PCR, yet TCRdb's version contains in-frame clones alone and is incomplete. Singletons are absent from the sample, which has around 35,000 clones. The sample comprised PBMCs. The receptors originated from a girl between 5 and 17 years old in good health, CMV-negative, and a related stem cell transplant donor. CDR3s include the opening cysteine and the closing phenylalanine or tryptophan. Fields, in order: CDR3 length, D gene, clone size, V gene, J gene, CDR3 protein, CDR3 DNA. A D gene is named only where the DNA matches it firmly. Size values are once, few and many counts, or a class for expanded clones, and some rows have none.

17	-	many	TRBV5-6	TRBJ1-2	CASSLYQTAYGGYGYTF	TGTGCCAGCAGCTTATACCAAACAGCTTATGGAGGGTATGGCTACACCTTC
14	-	few	TRBV30	TRBJ1-2	CAWSVITGTHGYTF	TGTGCCTGGAGCGTAATCACAGGGACCCATGGCTACACCTTC
14	TRBD1	few	TRBV2	TRBJ2-7	CASSRGQPAYEQYF	TGTGCCAGCAGTAGGGGACAGCCAGCCTACGAGCAGTACTTC
16	-	few	TRBV15	TRBJ1-3	CATSPRGGADGNTIYF	TGTGCCACCAGCCCGAGGGGGGGGGCCGATGGAAACACCATATATTTT
16	-	few	TRBV15	TRBJ2-6	CATSRVAGSGANVLTF	TGTGCCACCAGCAGAGTGGCGGGGTCTGGGGCCAACGTCCTGACTTTC
17	TRBD2	-	TRBV4-1	TRBJ2-5	CASSQDAREGPHKTQYF	TGCGCCAGCAGCCAAGATGCGAGGGAGGGCCCTCACAAGACCCAGTACTTC
15	TRBD2	few	TRBV30	TRBJ2-2	CAWSVRTAGTGELFF	TGTGCCTGGAGTGTACGTACAGCGGGAACCGGGGAGCTGTTTTTT
14	TRBD1	many	TRBV6-6	TRBJ2-7	CASSLGTGLNEQYF	TGTGCCAGCAGTTTGGGGACAGGGCTTAACGAGCAGTACTTC
14	TRBD1	many	TRBV4-1	TRBJ2-7	CASSLGTEPGEQYF	TGCGCCAGCAGCCTCGGGACAGAGCCTGGGGAGCAGTACTTC
15	-	many	TRBV5-8	TRBJ1-3	CASSLDPVSGNTIYF	TGTGCCAGCAGCTTGGATCCAGTCTCTGGAAACACCATATATTTT
14	TRBD2	many	TRBV5-4	TRBJ2-5	CASSLGGVQETQYF	TGTGCCAGCAGCCTTGGGGGGGTTCAAGAGACCCAGTACTTC
14	TRBD1	many	TRBV27	TRBJ2-7	CASSLIEGAHEQYF	TGTGCCAGCAGTTTAATTGAGGGGGCCCACGAGCAGTACTTC
19	TRBD2	-	TRBV5-1	TRBJ2-5	CASSFPAGGTSGRMETQYF	TGCGCCAGCAGCTTCCCCGCCGGAGGTACTAGCGGGAGGATGGAGACCCAGTACTTC
15	-	-	TRBV15	TRBJ1-4	CATRGGGRSNEKLFF	TGTGCCACCAGAGGGGGGGGGAGGTCTAATGAAAAACTGTTTTTT
18	-	few	TRBV4-1	TRBJ2-1	CASSQDMSRQISYNEQFF	TGCGCCAGCAGCCAAGATATGAGTCGACAGATCTCCTACAATGAGCAGTTCTTC
16	TRBD2	many	TRBV27	TRBJ2-7	CASSPTSGSMFHEQYF	TGTGCCAGCAGTCCCACTAGCGGGAGTATGTTCCACGAGCAGTACTTC
16	TRBD1	many	TRBV4-2	TRBJ2-1	CASSQDFADRGNEQFF	TGTGCCAGCAGCCAAGATTTCGCGGACAGGGGTAACGAGCAGTTCTTC
15	-	many	TRBV5-1	TRBJ2-7	CASSLEVTGSYEQYF	TGCGCCAGCAGCCTAGAAGTGACAGGCTCCTACGAGCAGTACTTC
16	TRBD2	-	TRBV5-4	TRBJ2-5	CASSLGRGGPRETQYF	TGTGCCAGCAGCTTGGGACGGGGGGGGCCGAGGGAGACCCAGTACTTC
14	-	few	TRBV30	TRBJ2-7	CAWRSQGGSAEQYF	TGTGCCTGGAGATCTCAGGGTGGGTCCGCCGAGCAGTACTTC
13	-	many	TRBV27	TRBJ1-6	CASTYKEGSPLHF	TGTGCCAGCACCTACAAAGAGGGTTCACCCCTCCACTTT
15	-	many	TRBV5-1	TRBJ1-1	CASSLPGGAGTEAFF	TGCGCCAGCAGCCTCCCGGGGGGGGCCGGGACTGAAGCTTTCTTT
15	-	few	TRBV6-5	TRBJ1-5	CASSDDGGGGQPQHF	TGTGCCAGCTCTGACGACGGCGGCGGTGGTCAGCCCCAGCATTTT
14	TRBD1	-	TRBV14	TRBJ2-7	CASSLVGQSYEQYF	TGTGCCAGCAGCCTAGTGGGACAGAGCTACGAGCAGTACTTC
17	TRBD1	-	TRBV28	TRBJ2-6	CASQSGTGPSGANVLTF	TGTGCCAGCCAAAGTGGGACAGGGCCCTCTGGGGCCAACGTCCTGACTTTC
15	TRBD2	many	TRBV6-1	TRBJ2-7	CASSEWTSASYEQYF	TGTGCCAGCAGTGAGTGGACTAGCGCAAGTTACGAGCAGTACTTC
14	TRBD1	many	TRBV9	TRBJ1-5	CASSGGTGTQPQHF	TGTGCCAGCAGCGGTGGGACAGGGACGCAGCCCCAGCATTTT
15	-	-	TRBV9	TRBJ1-3	CASSATTTSGNTIYF	TGTGCCAGCAGCGCTACGACAACCTCTGGAAACACCATATATTTT
14	-	few	TRBV10-1	TRBJ2-3	CASSDPSSTDTQYF	TGCGCCAGCAGTGATCCTTCTAGCACAGATACGCAGTATTTT
15	-	few	TRBV6-5	TRBJ2-7	CASSRTGYSSYEQYF	TGTGCCAGCAGTCGCACAGGTTACAGCTCCTACGAGCAGTACTTC